Presented here are 5 T cell receptor beta chains from one specimen sequenced in a study of regulatory T cells in long-lasting Graves disease. Both iRepertoire HTBI primers and Arm-PCR of CDR3 regions were used to build the TCR beta libraries. TCRdb reprocessed the multiplex PCR reads with MiXCR, giving one entry per CDR3 protein. The sample has approximately 400,000 distinct CDR3 sequences, roughly a quarter seen once. The time point denotes: persistent/refractory GD, antithyroid drugs over 5 years with positive TRAb. Extracted PBMC RNA gave rise to the TCR library. The sample here was peripheral blood mononuclear cells (PBMCs), taken when the disease was refractory, from a patient treated with antithyroid drugs. Receptors originate from a female donor with Graves disease.

This chain links TRBV7-9 with TRBJ2-1, with TRBD2 matching 10 bases. The V gene end was trimmed by 4 bases and the J gene end by 3 bases; junction bases not matched to a gene: 9. The CDR3 sequence is 17 residues long. The germline CDR1 and CDR2 sequences are SEHNR and FQNEAQ (reference sequence). Here the CDR3 reads CASSWGGLAGVYNEQFF. Written as DNA, the CDR3 is TGTGCCAGCAGCTGGGGGGGCCTAGCGGGAGTCTACAATGAGCAGTTCTTC.

The CDR3 here is CASSQDPRGAGINYGYTF. The DNA of the CDR3 is TGTGCCAGCAGCCAAGATCCCCGCGGGGCGGGAATTAACTATGGCTACACCTTC. This chain links TRBV3-1 with TRBJ1-2; D possibly corresponds to TRBD1 (5 bases). The CDR3 contains 18 residues. V was pared by 0 bases and J by 1 base, with 18 bases between. The germline V gene has CDR1 LGHDT and CDR2 YNNKEL (reference sequence).

This clonotype was counted many times. The chain employs TRBV7-6 and TRBJ1-4; D is unresolved. CDR1 and CDR2 (germline): SGHVS, FNYEAQ. This CDR3 has 18 amino acids. Trimming left V 5 bases short and J 0 bases short, with 19 bases between. In nucleotides, the CDR3 is TGTGCCAGCAGCCCTAGACGGGGTCAGAGCTCAACTAATGAAAAACTGTTTTTT. Protein sequence: CASSPRRGQSSTNEKLFF. The full variable domain, completed using reference TRBV7-6 and TRBJ1-4, is GAGVSQSPRYKVTKRGQDVALRCDPISGHVSLYWYRQALGQGPEFLTYFNYEAQQDKSGLPNDRFSAERPEGSISTLTIQRTEQRDSAMYRCASSPRRGQSSTNEKLFFGSGTQLSVL.

V is TRBV28 and J is TRBJ1-6, with TRBD1 matching 9 bases. V shed 6 bases and J 2 bases; nucleotides not matched to a gene: 5. This CDR3 comprises 16 residues. In germline, CDR1 is MDHEN, CDR2 SYDVKM. CDR3 coding DNA: TGTGCCAGCAGCCTAACAGGGGGCGCCTATAATTCACCCCTCCACTTT. The encoded protein is CASSLTGGAYNSPLHF.

The chain is built from TRBV30 and TRBJ2-7; the D gene is possibly TRBD2 (5 bases). This CDR3 spans 14 amino acids. From germline, CDR1 is GTSNPN and CDR2 SVGIG (reference sequence). V lost 2 bases and J 3 bases, leaving 14 bases between the germline ends. The CDR3 here is CAWSPPPGYYEQYF. The CDR3 bases are TGTGCCTGGAGTCCCCCGCCGGGGTACTACGAGCAGTACTTC.